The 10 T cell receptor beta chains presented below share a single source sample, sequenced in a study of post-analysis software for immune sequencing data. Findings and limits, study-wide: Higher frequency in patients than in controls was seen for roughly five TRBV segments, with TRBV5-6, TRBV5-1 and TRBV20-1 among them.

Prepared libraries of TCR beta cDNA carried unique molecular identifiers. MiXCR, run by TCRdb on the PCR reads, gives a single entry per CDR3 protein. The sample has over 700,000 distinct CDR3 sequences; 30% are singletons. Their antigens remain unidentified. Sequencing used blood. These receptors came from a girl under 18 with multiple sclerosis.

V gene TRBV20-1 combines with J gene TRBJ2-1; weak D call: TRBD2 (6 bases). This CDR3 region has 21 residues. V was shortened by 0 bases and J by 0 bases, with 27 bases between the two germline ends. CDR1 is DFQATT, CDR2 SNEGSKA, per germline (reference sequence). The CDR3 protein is CSAREPPSGSHPGGSYNEQFF. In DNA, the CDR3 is TGCAGTGCTAGAGAACCCCCGAGCGGTTCTCATCCCGGGGGCTCCTACAATGAGCAGTTCTTC.

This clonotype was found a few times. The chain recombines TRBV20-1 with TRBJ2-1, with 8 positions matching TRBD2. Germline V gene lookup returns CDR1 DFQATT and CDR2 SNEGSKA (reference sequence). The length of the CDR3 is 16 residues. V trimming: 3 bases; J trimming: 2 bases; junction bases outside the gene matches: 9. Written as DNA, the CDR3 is TGCAGTGCTAGGGGTCCTGCGGGAGGTACCTACAATGAGCAGTTCTTC. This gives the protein CSARGPAGGTYNEQFF.

The CDR3 region is CSIGDTSYEQYF. The CDR3 bases are TGCAGCATTGGGGACACCAGCTACGAGCAGTACTTC. V usage is TRBV29-1 and J usage is TRBJ2-7; tentatively, D is TRBD1 (6 bases). The CDR3 extends over 12 amino acids. Germline loops: CDR1 SQVTM, CDR2 ANQGSEA. V gave up 8 bases and J gave up 3 bases, with 14 bases separating them.

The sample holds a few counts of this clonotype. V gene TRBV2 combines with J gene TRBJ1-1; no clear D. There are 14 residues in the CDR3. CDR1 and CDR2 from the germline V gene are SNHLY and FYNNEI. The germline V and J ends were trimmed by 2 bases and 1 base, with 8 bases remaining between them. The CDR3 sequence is CASSERLPNTEAFF. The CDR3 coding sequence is TGTGCCAGCAGTGAACGCCTTCCGAACACTGAAGCTTTCTTT.

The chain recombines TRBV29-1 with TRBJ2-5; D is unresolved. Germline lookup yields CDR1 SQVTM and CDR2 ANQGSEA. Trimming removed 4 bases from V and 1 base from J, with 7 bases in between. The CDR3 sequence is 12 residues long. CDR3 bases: TGCAGCGTTGTAGAATTCCAAGAGACCCAGTACTTC. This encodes CSVVEFQETQYF.

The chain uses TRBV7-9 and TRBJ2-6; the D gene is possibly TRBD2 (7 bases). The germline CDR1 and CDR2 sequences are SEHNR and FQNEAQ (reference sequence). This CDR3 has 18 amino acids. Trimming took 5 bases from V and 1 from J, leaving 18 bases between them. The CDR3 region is CASSIRVGGPSGANVLTF. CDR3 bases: TGTGCCAGCAGCATACGGGTCGGGGGGCCTTCTGGGGCCAACGTCCTGACTTTC.

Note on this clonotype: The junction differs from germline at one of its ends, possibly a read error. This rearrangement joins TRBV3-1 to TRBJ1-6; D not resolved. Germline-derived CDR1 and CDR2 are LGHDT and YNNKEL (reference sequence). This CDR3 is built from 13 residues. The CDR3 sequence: CASSQDDNSLLHF. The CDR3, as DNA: TGTGCCAGCAGCCAGGACGATAATTCACTCCTCCACTTT.

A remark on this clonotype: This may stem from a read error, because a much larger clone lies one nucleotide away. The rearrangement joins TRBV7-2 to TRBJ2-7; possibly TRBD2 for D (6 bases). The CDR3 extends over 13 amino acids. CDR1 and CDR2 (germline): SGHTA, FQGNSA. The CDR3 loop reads CASSFGGHYEKYF. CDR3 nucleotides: TGTGCCAGCAGCTTTGGAGGGCACTACGAGAAGTACTTC.

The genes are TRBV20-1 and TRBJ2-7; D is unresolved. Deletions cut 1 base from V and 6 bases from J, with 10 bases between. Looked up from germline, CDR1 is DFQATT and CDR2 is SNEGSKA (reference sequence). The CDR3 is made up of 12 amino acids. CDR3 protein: CSARVGLREQYF. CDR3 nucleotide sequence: TGCAGTGCTAGAGTCGGGCTTCGCGAGCAGTACTTC.

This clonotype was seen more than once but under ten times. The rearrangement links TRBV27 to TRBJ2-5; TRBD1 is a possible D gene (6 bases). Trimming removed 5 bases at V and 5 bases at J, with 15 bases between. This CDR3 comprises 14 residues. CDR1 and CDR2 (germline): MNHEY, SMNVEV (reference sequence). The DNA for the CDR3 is TGTGCCAGCAGTCCACAGGGTTACGGGGAGACCCAGTACTTC. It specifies CASSPQGYGETQYF.